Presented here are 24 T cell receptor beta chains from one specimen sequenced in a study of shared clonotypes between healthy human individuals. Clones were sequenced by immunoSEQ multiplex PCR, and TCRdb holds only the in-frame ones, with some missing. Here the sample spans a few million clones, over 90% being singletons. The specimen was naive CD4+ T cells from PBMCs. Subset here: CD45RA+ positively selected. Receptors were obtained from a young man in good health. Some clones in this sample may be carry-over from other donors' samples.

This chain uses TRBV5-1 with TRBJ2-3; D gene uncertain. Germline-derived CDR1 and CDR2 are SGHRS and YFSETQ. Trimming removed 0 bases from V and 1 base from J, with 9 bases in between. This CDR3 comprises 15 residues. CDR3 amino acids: CASSLEILGTDTQYF. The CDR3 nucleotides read TGCGCCAGCAGCTTGGAGATTTTGGGCACAGATACGCAGTATTTT. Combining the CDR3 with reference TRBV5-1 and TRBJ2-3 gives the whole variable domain KAGVTQTPRYLIKTRGQQVTLSCSPISGHRSVSWYQQTPGQGLQFLFEYFSETQRNKGNFPGRFSGRQFSNSRSEMNVSTLELGDSALYLCASSLEILGTDTQYFGPGTRLTVL.

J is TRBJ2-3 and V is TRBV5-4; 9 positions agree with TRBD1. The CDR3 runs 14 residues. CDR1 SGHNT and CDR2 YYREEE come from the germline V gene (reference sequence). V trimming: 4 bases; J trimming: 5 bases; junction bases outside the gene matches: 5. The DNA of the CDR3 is TGTGCCAGCAGCGGCAGACAGGGGGGAGATACGCAGTATTTT. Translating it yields CASSGRQGGDTQYF.

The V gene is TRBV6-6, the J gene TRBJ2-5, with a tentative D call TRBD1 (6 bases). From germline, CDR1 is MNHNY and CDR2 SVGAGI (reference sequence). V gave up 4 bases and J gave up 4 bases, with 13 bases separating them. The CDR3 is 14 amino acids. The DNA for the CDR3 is TGTGCCAGCAGTTTTCCAGGGGTCCCAGAGACCCAGTACTTC. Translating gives CASSFPGVPETQYF.

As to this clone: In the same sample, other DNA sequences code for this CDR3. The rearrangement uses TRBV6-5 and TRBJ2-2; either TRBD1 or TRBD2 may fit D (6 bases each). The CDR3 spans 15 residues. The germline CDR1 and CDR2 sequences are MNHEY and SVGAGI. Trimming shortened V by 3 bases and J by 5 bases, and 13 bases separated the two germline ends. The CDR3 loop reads CASSYGGRGTGELFF. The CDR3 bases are TGTGCCAGCAGTTATGGGGGGCGCGGAACCGGGGAGCTGTTTTTT.

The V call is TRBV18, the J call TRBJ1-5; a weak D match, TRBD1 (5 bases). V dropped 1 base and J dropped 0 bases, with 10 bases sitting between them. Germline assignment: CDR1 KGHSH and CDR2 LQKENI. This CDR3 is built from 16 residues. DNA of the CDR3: TGTGCCAGCTCACCACAGGGGCTTACTAGCAATCAGCCCCAGCATTTT. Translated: CASSPQGLTSNQPQHF.

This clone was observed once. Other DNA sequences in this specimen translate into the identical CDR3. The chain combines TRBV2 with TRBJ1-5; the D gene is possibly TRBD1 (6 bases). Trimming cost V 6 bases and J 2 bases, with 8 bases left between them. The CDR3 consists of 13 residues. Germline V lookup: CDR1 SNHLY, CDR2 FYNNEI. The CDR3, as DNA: TGTGCCAGCAGGGGACAAGGCAATCAGCCCCAGCATTTT. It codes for CASRGQGNQPQHF.

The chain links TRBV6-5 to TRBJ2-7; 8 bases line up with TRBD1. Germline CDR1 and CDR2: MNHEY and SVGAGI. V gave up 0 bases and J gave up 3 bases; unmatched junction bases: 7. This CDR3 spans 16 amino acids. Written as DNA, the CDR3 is TGTGCCAGCAGTTACTCTAAGGGACAGGTAGTCTACGAGCAGTACTTC. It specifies CASSYSKGQVVYEQYF.

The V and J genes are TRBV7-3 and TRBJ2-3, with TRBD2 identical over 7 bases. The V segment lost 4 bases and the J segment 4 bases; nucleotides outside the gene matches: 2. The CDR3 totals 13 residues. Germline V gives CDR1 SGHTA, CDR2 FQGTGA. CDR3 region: CASSSAGADTQYF. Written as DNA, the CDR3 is TGTGCCAGCAGCTCGGCGGGAGCAGATACGCAGTATTTT.

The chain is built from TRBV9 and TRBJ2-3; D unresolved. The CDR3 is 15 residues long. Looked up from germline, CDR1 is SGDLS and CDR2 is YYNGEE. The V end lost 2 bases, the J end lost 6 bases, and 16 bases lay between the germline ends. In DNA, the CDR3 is TGTGCCAGCAGCGTTATAACCGGGCCCCCGGATACGCAGTATTTT. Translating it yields CASSVITGPPDTQYF. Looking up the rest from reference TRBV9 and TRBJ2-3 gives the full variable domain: DSGVTQTPKHLITATGQRVTLRCSPRSGDLSVYWYQQSLDQGLQFLIQYYNGEERAKGNILERFSAQQFPDLHSELNLSSLELGDSALYFCASSVITGPPDTQYFGPGTRLTVL.

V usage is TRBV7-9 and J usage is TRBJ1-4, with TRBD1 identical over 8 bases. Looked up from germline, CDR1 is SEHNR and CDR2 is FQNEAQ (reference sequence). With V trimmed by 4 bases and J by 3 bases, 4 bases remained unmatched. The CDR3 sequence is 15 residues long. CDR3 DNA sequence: TGTGCCAGCAGCTGGACAGGGTATGCTAATGAAAAACTGTTTTTT. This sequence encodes CASSWTGYANEKLFF.

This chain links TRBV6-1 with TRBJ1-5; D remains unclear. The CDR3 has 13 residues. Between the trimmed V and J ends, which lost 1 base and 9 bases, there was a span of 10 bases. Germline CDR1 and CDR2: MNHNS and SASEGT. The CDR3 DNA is TGTGCCAGCAGTGAAGGTGGATATCGGCCCCAGCATTTT. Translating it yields CASSEGGYRPQHF.

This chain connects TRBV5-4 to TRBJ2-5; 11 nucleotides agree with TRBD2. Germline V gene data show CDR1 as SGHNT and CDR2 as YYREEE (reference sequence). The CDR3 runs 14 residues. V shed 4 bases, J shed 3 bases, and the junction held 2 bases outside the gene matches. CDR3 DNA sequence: TGTGCCAGCAGCCCGGGACTAGCGGAAGAGACCCAGTACTTC. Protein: CASSPGLAEETQYF.

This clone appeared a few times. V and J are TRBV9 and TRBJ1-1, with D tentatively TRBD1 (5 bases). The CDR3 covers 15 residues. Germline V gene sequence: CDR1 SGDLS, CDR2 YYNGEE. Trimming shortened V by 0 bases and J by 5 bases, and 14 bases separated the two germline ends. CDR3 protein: CASSVEYGRVTEAFF. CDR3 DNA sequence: TGTGCCAGCAGCGTAGAGTACGGCAGGGTGACTGAAGCTTTCTTT.

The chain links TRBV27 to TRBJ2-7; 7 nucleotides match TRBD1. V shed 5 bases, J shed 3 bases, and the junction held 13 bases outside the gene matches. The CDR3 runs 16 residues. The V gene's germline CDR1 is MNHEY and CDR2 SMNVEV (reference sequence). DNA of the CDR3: TGTGCCAGCAGTCCACGCGGCACAGGGGCATACTACGAGCAGTACTTC. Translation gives CASSPRGTGAYYEQYF.

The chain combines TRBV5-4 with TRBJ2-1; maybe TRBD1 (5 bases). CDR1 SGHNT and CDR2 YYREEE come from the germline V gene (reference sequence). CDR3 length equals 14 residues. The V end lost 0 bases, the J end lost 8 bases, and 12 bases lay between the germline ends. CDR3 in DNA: TGTGCCAGCAGCTTGGTCGGCAGGGTAGATGAGCAGTTCTTC. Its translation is CASSLVGRVDEQFF.

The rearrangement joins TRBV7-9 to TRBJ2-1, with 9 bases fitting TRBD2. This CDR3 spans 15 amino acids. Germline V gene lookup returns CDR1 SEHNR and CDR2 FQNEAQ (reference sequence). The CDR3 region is CSSGGSGRGGNEQFF. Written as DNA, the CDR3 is TGTTCTTCCGGAGGTAGCGGGAGAGGGGGCAATGAGCAGTTCTTC.

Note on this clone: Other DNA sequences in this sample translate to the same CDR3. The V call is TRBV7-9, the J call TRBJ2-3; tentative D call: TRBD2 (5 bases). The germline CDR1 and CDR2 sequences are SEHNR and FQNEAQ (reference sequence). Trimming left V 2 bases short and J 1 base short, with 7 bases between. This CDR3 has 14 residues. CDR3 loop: CASSLTGGTDTQYF. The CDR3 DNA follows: TGTGCCAGCAGCTTAACCGGGGGCACAGATACGCAGTATTTT.

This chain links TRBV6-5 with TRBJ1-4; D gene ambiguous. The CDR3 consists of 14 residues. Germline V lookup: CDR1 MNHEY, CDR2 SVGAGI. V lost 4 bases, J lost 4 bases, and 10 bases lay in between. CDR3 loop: CASSSLRINEKLFF. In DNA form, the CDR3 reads TGTGCCAGCAGTTCTTTGCGGATTAATGAAAAACTGTTTTTT.

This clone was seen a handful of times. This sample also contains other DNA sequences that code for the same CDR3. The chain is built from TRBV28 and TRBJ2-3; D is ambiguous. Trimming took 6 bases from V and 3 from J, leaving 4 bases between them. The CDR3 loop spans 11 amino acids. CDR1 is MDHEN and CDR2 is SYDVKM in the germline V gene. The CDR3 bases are TGTGCCAGCAGACGAACAGATACGCAGTATTTT. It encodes CASRRTDTQYF.

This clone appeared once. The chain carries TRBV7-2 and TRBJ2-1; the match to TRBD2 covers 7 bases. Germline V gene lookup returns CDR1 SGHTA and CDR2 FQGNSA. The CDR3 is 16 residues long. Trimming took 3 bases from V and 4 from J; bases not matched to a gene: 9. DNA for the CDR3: TGTGCCAGCAGCTTGTCCCGGGACTACCAATACAATGAGCAGTTCTTC. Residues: CASSLSRDYQYNEQFF.

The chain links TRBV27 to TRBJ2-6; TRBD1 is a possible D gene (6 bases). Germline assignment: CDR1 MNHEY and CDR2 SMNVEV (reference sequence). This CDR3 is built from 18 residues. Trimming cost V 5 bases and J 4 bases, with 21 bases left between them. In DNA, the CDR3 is TGTGCCAGCAGTGAAGACAGGTTCGGTTTTCCCGGGGCCAACGTCCTGACTTTC. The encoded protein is CASSEDRFGFPGANVLTF.

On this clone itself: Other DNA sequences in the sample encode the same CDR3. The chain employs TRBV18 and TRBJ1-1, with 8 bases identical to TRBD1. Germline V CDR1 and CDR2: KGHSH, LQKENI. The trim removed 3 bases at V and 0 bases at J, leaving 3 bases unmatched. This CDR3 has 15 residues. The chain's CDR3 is CASSPQGAMNTEAFF. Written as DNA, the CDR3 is TGTGCCAGCTCACCGCAGGGGGCAATGAACACTGAAGCTTTCTTT.

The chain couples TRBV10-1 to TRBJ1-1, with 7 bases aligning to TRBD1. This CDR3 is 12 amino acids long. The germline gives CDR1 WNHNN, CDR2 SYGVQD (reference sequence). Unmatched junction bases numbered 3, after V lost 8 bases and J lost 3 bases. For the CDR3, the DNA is TGCGCCAGCGGTACAGGGGACACTGAAGCTTTCTTT. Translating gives CASGTGDTEAFF.

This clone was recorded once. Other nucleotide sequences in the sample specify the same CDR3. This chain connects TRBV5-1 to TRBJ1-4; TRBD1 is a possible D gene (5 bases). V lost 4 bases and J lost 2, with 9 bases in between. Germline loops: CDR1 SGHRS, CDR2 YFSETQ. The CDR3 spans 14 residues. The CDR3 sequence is CASSETGTNEKLFF. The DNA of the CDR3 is TGCGCCAGCAGCGAAACAGGCACTAATGAAAAACTGTTTTTT.